Shown below are 7 T cell receptor beta chains from a single sample sequenced in a study of cytomegalovirus exposure and HLA in healthy donors (dated by TCRdb to 2015 to 2018). Libraries were made using the immunoSEQ multiplex PCR assay. A mixture of 60 forward primers for TCR Vbeta segments and 13 reverse primers for TCR Jbeta segments was used in the multiplex PCR. This is the immuneACCESS table as TCRdb keeps it, with only in-frame sequences that have V and J called. A part of the clones is gone; compared with another copy, unresolved V genes explain less than half, and the rest is unexplained. This sample gives over 150,000 clones in total; around 90% of them show up just once. 0.8% to 1% of the sample goes to the ten largest clones. What was sequenced was PBMCs. The receptors originated from a woman aged 30 to 39 in good health and CMV-seronegative.

The chain couples TRBV5-1 to TRBJ1-3, with unresolved D. The germline V and J ends were trimmed by 4 bases and 4 bases, with 21 bases remaining between them. The CDR3 extends over 17 amino acids. Germline values: CDR1 SGHRS, CDR2 YFSETQ. The CDR3 region is CASSTFGNRNSGNTIYF. Written as DNA, the CDR3 is TGCGCCAGCAGCACATTTGGCAATCGAAATTCCGGAAACACCATATATTTT.

The V call is TRBV27, the J call TRBJ1-4; tentative D call: TRBD1 (5 bases). The CDR3 contains 14 residues. The V end lost 3 bases, the J end lost 7 bases, and 12 bases lay between the germline ends. Germline lookup yields CDR1 MNHEY and CDR2 SMNVEV (reference sequence). CDR3 nucleotides: TGTGCCAGCAGTTTCAGGGCCCGAGTTGAAAAACTGTTTTTT. Encoded protein: CASSFRARVEKLFF.

The chain has TRBV11-2 and TRBJ2-5, with D perhaps TRBD2 (6 bases). CDR1 SGHAT and CDR2 FQNNGV come from the germline V gene. The CDR3 covers 14 residues. V lost 5 bases and J lost 4, with 14 bases in between. The CDR3 here is CASSPPTRPETQYF. CDR3 coding DNA: TGTGCCAGCAGCCCCCCGACTAGACCAGAGACCCAGTACTTC. The variable domain in full, with the rest retrieved from reference TRBV11-2 and TRBJ2-5, is EAGVAQSPRYKIIEKRQSVAFWCNPISGHATLYWYQQILGQGPKLLIQFQNNGVVDDSQLPKDRFSAERLKGVDSTLKIQPAKLEDSAVYLCASSPPTRPETQYFGPGTRLLVL.

The chain employs TRBV7-9 and TRBJ2-1; 11 nucleotides agree with TRBD2. Germline-derived CDR1 and CDR2 are SEHNR and FQNEAQ (reference sequence). V shed 10 bases and J 2 bases; nucleotides not matched to a gene: 16. This CDR3 spans 18 amino acids. CDR3 sequence (DNA): TGTGCCACCCCGGGGGCTAGCGGGAGGACTGGGGCCTACAATGAGCAGTTCTTC. This sequence encodes CATPGASGRTGAYNEQFF.

V usage is TRBV5-8 and J usage is TRBJ1-1; 7 nucleotides agree with TRBD1. J was trimmed by 3 bases and V by 3 bases; bases with no gene match: 5. Germline assignment: CDR1 SGHTS and CDR2 YDEGEE. The CDR3 loop spans 14 amino acids. This chain's CDR3 is CASSSRGLDTEAFF. Written as DNA, the CDR3 is TGTGCCAGCAGCTCTAGGGGGCTCGACACTGAAGCTTTCTTT.

The chain recombines TRBV27 with TRBJ2-3, with no clear D. The CDR3 is made up of 16 amino acids. The germline CDR1 and CDR2 sequences are MNHEY and SMNVEV (reference sequence). Trimming pared 0 bases from V and 2 bases from J, leaving 12 bases between. The CDR3 spells CASSLSVAPSTDTQYF. For the CDR3, the DNA is TGTGCCAGCAGTTTATCTGTGGCACCATCCACAGATACGCAGTATTTT.

The V gene is TRBV6-4, the J gene TRBJ2-3, with TRBD1 matching over 8 bases. CDR1 is MRHNA and CDR2 is SNTAGT in the germline V gene. The CDR3 contains 15 residues. The ends lost 5 bases at V and 0 bases at J; junction bases unmatched: 4. This chain's CDR3 is CASSRDRGSTDTQYF. CDR3 coding DNA: TGTGCCAGCAGTAGAGACAGGGGAAGCACAGATACGCAGTATTTT.